The 2 T cell receptor beta chains below come from one sample, sequenced in a study of T-cell reconstitution after alpha-beta-depleted transplantation in children. Using unique molecular identifiers, the investigators prepared the TCRbeta library. MiXCR, run by TCRdb on the PCR reads, gives a single entry per CDR3 protein. The sample includes 600,000 to 800,000 distinct CDR3 sequences, over 10% seen only once; the top ten take around 0.8%. Sequences were derived from PBMCs, sampled before TCRalphabeta/CD19-depleted stem cell transplant. All receptors derive from a girl aged 2-9 years with congenital amegakaryocytic thrombocytopenia, due to receive a stem cell transplant.

The gene calls are TRBV2 and TRBJ2-7; D remains ambiguous. Deletions cut 4 bases from V and 0 bases from J, with 7 bases between. Per germline, CDR1 SNHLY and CDR2 FYNNEI. The length of the CDR3 is 13 residues. The CDR3 is CASSAVASYEQYF. In DNA form, the CDR3 reads TGTGCCAGCAGTGCAGTAGCCTCCTACGAGCAGTACTTC.

At least ten counts were recorded for this clonotype. The rearrangement uses TRBV29-1 and TRBJ1-5, with D unclear. Trimming cost V 6 bases and J 4 bases, with 4 bases left between them. The CDR3 covers 10 residues. In germline, CDR1 is SQVTM, CDR2 ANQGSEA. The CDR3 sequence: CSVGNQPQHF. In DNA, the CDR3 is TGCAGCGTGGGGAATCAGCCCCAGCATTTT.